A selection of T cell receptor beta chains follows, all from one sample in a study of regulatory T cells in long-lasting Graves disease. TCRdb re-derived calls from the multiplex PCR reads in MiXCR, one entry per CDR3 protein. The profile shows 390,000 or so distinct CDR3 sequences, roughly 25% of them singletons. The starting material was peripheral blood mononuclear cells (PBMCs), obtained when the disease was refractory, from a patient treated with antithyroid drugs. The receptor source for this set is a woman in her thirties or forties with Graves disease. CDR3s leave out the opening cysteine and the closing phenylalanine or tryptophan. Rows may omit the clone size; those that give it use once, few, many or a size class.

cdr3_aa: ASSFGTSGMAYEQY
clone_size: many
v_call: TRBV13
j_call: TRBJ2-7

cdr3_aa: ASTIPGTGDATNEKLF
clone_size: many
v_call: TRBV2
j_call: TRBJ1-4

cdr3_aa: ASSATGTGNTIY
clone_size: -
v_call: TRBV9
j_call: TRBJ1-3

cdr3_aa: ASKIRGAGGYGYT
clone_size: -
v_call: TRBV5-8
j_call: TRBJ1-2

cdr3_aa: ASSQDPRGEETQY
clone_size: many
v_call: TRBV3-1
j_call: TRBJ2-5

cdr3_aa: AISGRDEAF
clone_size: many
v_call: TRBV10-3
j_call: TRBJ1-1

cdr3_aa: SARSLAGANEQF
clone_size: -
v_call: TRBV20-1
j_call: TRBJ2-1

cdr3_aa: ASSVTGLGYEQY
clone_size: few
v_call: TRBV9
j_call: TRBJ2-7

cdr3_aa: ASSLEASEETQY
clone_size: few
v_call: TRBV13
j_call: TRBJ2-5

cdr3_aa: ANSYSENTEAF
clone_size: few
v_call: TRBV6-2/TRBV6-3
j_call: TRBJ1-1

cdr3_aa: ASGPPGTSNTGELF
clone_size: -
v_call: TRBV5-6
j_call: TRBJ2-2

cdr3_aa: ASSELAGGPYNEQF
clone_size: -
v_call: TRBV6-2/TRBV6-3
j_call: TRBJ2-1

cdr3_aa: ASTGLANENIQH
clone_size: -
v_call: TRBV19
j_call: TRBJ2-4

cdr3_aa: ASSPRGLRAYEQY
clone_size: many
v_call: TRBV27
j_call: TRBJ2-7

cdr3_aa: ASSEASGANVLT
clone_size: -
v_call: TRBV6-1
j_call: TRBJ2-6

cdr3_aa: ASSLVSPETQY
clone_size: many
v_call: TRBV7-2
j_call: TRBJ2-5

cdr3_aa: SATGGKNIQY
clone_size: -
v_call: TRBV20-1
j_call: TRBJ2-4

cdr3_aa: ATSPAGTGKGYT
clone_size: -
v_call: TRBV24-1
j_call: TRBJ1-2

cdr3_aa: ASSRTSGQETQY
clone_size: -
v_call: TRBV18
j_call: TRBJ2-5